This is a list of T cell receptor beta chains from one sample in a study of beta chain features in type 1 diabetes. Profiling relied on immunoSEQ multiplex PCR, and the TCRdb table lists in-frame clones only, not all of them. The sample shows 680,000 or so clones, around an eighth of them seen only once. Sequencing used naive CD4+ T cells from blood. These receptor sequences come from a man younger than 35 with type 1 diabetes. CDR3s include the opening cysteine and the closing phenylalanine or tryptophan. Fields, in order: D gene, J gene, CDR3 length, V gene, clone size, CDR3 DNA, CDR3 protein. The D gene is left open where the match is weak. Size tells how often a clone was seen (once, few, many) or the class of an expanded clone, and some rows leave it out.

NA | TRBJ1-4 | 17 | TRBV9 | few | TGTGCCAGCAGCGCATTGGGTTTAGTCCTTGAAGATGAAAAACTGTTTTTT | CASSALGLVLEDEKLFF
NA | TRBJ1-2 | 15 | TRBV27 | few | TGTGCCAGCAATTCGGGGCGGACCTCTAACTATGGCTACACCTTC | CASNSGRTSNYGYTF
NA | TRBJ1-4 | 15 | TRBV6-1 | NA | TGTGCCAGCAGTGGCCCCGTTGGGGTGATTGAAAAACTGTTTTTT | CASSGPVGVIEKLFF
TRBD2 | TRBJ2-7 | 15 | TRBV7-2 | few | TGTGCCAGCAGCTTTGTGGTAGCGGGTTACTACGAGCAGTACTTC | CASSFVVAGYYEQYF
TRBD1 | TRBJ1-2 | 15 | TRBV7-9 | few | TGTGCCAGCAGCTTCTCTGAGACAGGGGAGAATGGCTACACCTTC | CASSFSETGENGYTF
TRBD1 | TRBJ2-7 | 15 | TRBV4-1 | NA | TGCGCCAGCTCGTCCGGACAGGGTTCGCCGGACGAGCAGTACTTC | CASSSGQGSPDEQYF
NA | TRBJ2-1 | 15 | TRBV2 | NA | TGTGCCAGCAGTGAAAGGTGGGAGACCTACAATGAGCAGTTCTTC | CASSERWETYNEQFF
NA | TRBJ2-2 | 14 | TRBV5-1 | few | TGCGCCAGCAGCTTGGAACCGAACACCGGGGAGCTGTTTTTT | CASSLEPNTGELFF
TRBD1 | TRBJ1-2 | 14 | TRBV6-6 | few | TGTGCCAGCAGTCCCGGACAGGGTAACTATGGCTACACCTTC | CASSPGQGNYGYTF
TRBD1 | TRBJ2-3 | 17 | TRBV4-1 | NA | TGCGCCAGCAGCCAAGATAGCGGGACAGGGGTTTGGGATACGCAGTATTTT | CASSQDSGTGVWDTQYF
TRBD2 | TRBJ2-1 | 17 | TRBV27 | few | TGTGCCAGCAGTTTACCCTCGGGTAGCGGGGCTAACAATGAGCAGTTCTTC | CASSLPSGSGANNEQFF
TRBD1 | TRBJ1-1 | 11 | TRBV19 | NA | TGTGCCAGTGAGACAGGGGGCGAGTCTTTCTTT | CASETGGESFF
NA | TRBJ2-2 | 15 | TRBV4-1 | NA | TGCGCCAGCAGCCAAGGGAACAGCGACACCGGGGAGCTGTTTTTT | CASSQGNSDTGELFF
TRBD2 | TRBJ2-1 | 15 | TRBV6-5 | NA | TGTGCCAGCAGCCCCCCGGGGGGGGCGTACAATGAGCAGTTCTTC | CASSPPGGAYNEQFF
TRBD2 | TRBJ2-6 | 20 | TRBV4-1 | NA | TGCGCCAGCAGCCAAGCCTTGACTAGCGGGGGTTTCGCTGGGGCCAACGTCCTGACTTTC | CASSQALTSGGFAGANVLTF
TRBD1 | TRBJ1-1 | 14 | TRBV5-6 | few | TGTGCCAGCAGCTCAGGGGGCGGGAACACTGAAGCTTTCTTT | CASSSGGGNTEAFF
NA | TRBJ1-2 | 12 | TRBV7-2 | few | TGTGCCAGCAGCTTTGATAATTATGGCTACACCTTC | CASSFDNYGYTF
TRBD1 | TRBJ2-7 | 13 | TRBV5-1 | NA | TGCGCCAGCAGTACCGGGACAGGGGTATGGCAGTACTTC | CASSTGTGVWQYF
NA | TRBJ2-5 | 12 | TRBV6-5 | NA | TGTGCCAGCAGGGGGGGGGCGGAGACCCAGTACTTC | CASRGGAETQYF
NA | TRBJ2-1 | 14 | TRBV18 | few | TGTGCCAGCTCACCAATCCCTAGCTACAATGAGCAGTTCTTC | CASSPIPSYNEQFF
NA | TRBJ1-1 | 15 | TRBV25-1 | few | TGTGCCAGCAGTCCCCCCACAGGTTTGAACACTGAAGCTTTCTTT | CASSPPTGLNTEAFF
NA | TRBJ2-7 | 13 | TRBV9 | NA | TGTGCCAGCAGCGGCCGGGACAACTACGAGCAGTACTTC | CASSGRDNYEQYF
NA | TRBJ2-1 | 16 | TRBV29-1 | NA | TGCAGCGTTCTCAGGTGGAGGGGGGGCTCCTACAATGAGCAGTTCTTC | CSVLRWRGGSYNEQFF
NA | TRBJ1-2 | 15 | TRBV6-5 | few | TGTGCCAGCAGTTCCGACATACAGGGAAAATATGGCTACACCTTC | CASSSDIQGKYGYTF
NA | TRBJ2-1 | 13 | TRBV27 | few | TGTGCCAGCAGTCCCGCCCCCTACAATGAGCAGTTCTTC | CASSPAPYNEQFF
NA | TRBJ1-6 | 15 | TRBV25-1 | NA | TGTGCCAGCAGTCGGGACGGGCCGGGGTGGTCACCCCTCCACTTT | CASSRDGPGWSPLHF
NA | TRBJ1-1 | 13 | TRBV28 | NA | TGTGCCAGCAGTCCCCCGGGGGCGGGTGAAGCTTTCTTT | CASSPPGAGEAFF
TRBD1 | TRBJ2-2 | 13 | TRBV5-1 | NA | TGCGCCAGCAGCGGACAGGGGTCCGGGGAGCTGTTTTTT | CASSGQGSGELFF
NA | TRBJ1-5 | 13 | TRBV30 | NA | TGTGCCTGGGGGAAATATAGCAATCAGCCCCAGCATTTT | CAWGKYSNQPQHF
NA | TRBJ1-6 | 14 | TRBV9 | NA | TGTGCCAGCAGCGACAGGTCGGCCAATTCACCCCTCCACTTT | CASSDRSANSPLHF
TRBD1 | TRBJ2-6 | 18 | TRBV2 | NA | TGTGCCAGCAGCCCAGGCCAGGGGGCTACATCTGGGGCCAACGTCCTGACTTTC | CASSPGQGATSGANVLTF
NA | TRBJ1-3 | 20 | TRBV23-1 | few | TGCGCCAGCAGTCAATGCCGGGTTTTACCCCGAGTGACTCCTGGAAACACCATATATTTT | CASSQCRVLPRVTPGNTIYF
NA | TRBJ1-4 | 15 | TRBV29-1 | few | TGCAGCGTTGGAGAGGTTCTGGCAACTAATGAAAAACTGTTTTTT | CSVGEVLATNEKLFF
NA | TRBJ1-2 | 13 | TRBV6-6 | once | TGTGCCAGCACACAGTCGGGGTTGCGAGGCTACACCTTC | CASTQSGLRGYTF
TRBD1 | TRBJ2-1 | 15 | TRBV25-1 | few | TGTGCCAGCAGTGCAGGGGGATTATCCTACAATGAGCAGTTCTTC | CASSAGGLSYNEQFF
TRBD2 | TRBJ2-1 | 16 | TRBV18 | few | TGTGCCAGCTCACCACCTGGCGGGAGCTCCTACAATGAGCAGTTCTTC | CASSPPGGSSYNEQFF
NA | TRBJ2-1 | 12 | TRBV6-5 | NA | TGTGCCAGCAGTGAATTTGGCAATGAGCAGTTCTTC | CASSEFGNEQFF
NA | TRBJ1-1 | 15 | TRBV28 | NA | TGTGCCAGCACCGTGGGTGGCGGGGCGAACACTGAAGCTTTCTTT | CASTVGGGANTEAFF
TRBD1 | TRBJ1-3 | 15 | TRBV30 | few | TGTGCCTGGACACCGGGACAGGGTCCCGGAAACACCATATATTTT | CAWTPGQGPGNTIYF
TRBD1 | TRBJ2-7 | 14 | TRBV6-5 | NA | TGTGCCAGCGGGACCGGGACAGGGTCTTACGAGCAGTACTTC | CASGTGTGSYEQYF
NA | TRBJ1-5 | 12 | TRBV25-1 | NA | TGTGCCAGCACTCGACAGTCCGTGGCCCAGCATTTT | CASTRQSVAQHF